A single sample gave rise to the 21 T cell receptor beta chains below, sequenced in a study of early T cells in non-severe SARS-CoV-2 infection. TCRdb re-called the 5' RACE reads with MiXCR, one entry per CDR3 protein. The sample holds 80,000 or so distinct CDR3 sequences; over 12% are singletons and the top ten take around 3.3%. Sequenced material: whole blood. The receptor source for this set is an adult who was a healthcare worker with PCR-confirmed SARS-CoV-2 infection or an uninfected control (not recorded which).

At least ten counts were recorded for this clonotype. The chain employs TRBV3-1 and TRBJ1-5, with D unresolved. Looked up from germline, CDR1 is LGHDT and CDR2 is YNNKEL (reference sequence). V was clipped by 0 bases and J by 3 bases, with 3 bases between them. CDR3 length: 13 residues. The CDR3 region is CASSQEINQPQHF. CDR3 nucleotides: TGTGCCAGCAGCCAAGAGATCAATCAGCCCCAGCATTTT.

The J gene is TRBJ1-5, the V gene TRBV27; D is uncertain. The length of the CDR3 is 14 residues. Germline V gene sequence: CDR1 MNHEY, CDR2 SMNVEV (reference sequence). Trimming took 3 bases from V and 3 from J, leaving 9 bases between them. The CDR3 here is CASSFRRTNQPQHF. The CDR3, as DNA: TGTGCCAGCAGTTTCCGACGGACCAATCAGCCCCAGCATTTT.

CDR3 sequence: CASSSAGTGSEKLFF. The CDR3 nucleotides read TGTGCCAGTAGCTCGGCCGGGACAGGGTCCGAAAAACTGTTTTTT. The chain recombines TRBV19 with TRBJ1-4; 9 bases line up with TRBD1. The germline V gene encodes CDR1 LNHDA and CDR2 SQIVND (reference sequence). This CDR3 has 15 residues. J gave up 8 bases and V 6 bases, and 10 bases lay outside the gene matches. Full variable domain (rest looked up from reference TRBV19 and TRBJ1-4): DGGITQSPKYLFRKEGQNVTLSCEQNLNHDAMYWYRQDPGQGLRLIYYSQIVNDFQKGDIAEGYSVSREKKESFPLTVTSAQKNPTAFYLCASSSAGTGSEKLFFGSGTQLSVL.

Ten or more counts support this clonotype. The chain has TRBV4-2 and TRBJ2-7; D might be TRBD2 (5 bases). This CDR3 is 15 amino acids long. CDR1 is LGHNA, CDR2 YNFKEQ, per germline. The germline V and J ends were trimmed by 4 bases and 6 bases, with 19 bases remaining between them. Written as DNA, the CDR3 is TGTGCCAGCAGCCCTTTGACTACCTCCTGGGGCGAGCAGTACTTC. This sequence encodes CASSPLTTSWGEQYF.

This clonotype was seen a few times. The chain is built from TRBV7-8 and TRBJ1-1; possible D gene TRBD1, 6 bases. V gave up 6 bases and J gave up 0 bases, with 14 bases separating them. Germline V gene sequence: CDR1 SGHVS, CDR2 FQNEAQ. The CDR3 runs to 15 residues. CDR3 nucleotides: TGTGCCAGCAGTTTCTTGGACAGCATGAACACTGAAGCTTTCTTT. Protein sequence: CASSFLDSMNTEAFF.

This clonotype was recorded at least ten times. The genes are TRBV7-9 and TRBJ2-1, with TRBD2 matching over 7 bases. From germline, CDR1 is SEHNR and CDR2 FQNEAQ (reference sequence). The CDR3 extends over 16 amino acids. Trimming removed 2 bases from V and 9 bases from J; junction bases left unmatched: 13. CDR3 sequence: CASSLSGVAGFSEQFF. In nucleotides, the CDR3 is TGTGCCAGCAGCTTATCTGGGGTAGCGGGCTTTAGTGAGCAGTTCTTC.

The V gene is TRBV19, the J gene TRBJ2-1; the D is unclear. V lost 4 bases to trimming and J lost 4 bases, with 8 bases between them. The CDR3 totals 13 residues. CDR1 is LNHDA, CDR2 SQIVND, per germline (reference sequence). For the CDR3, the DNA is TGTGCCAGTAGTAGCGGTGTGTACAATGAGCAGTTCTTC. This codes for CASSSGVYNEQFF.

This clonotype was picked up many times. This sequence joins TRBV3-1 and TRBJ1-2; tentatively, D is TRBD1 (5 bases). The CDR3 covers 14 residues. V lost 1 base, J lost 8 bases, and 14 bases lay in between. Germline CDR1 reads LGHDT; CDR2 reads YNNKEL (reference sequence). DNA of the CDR3: TGTGCCAGCAGCCAAGCTCCAGGGTTTAGCGGCTACACCTTC. Its translation is CASSQAPGFSGYTF.

The V call is TRBV4-1, the J call TRBJ2-7; 7 nucleotides agree with TRBD2. Germline V lookup: CDR1 MGHRA, CDR2 YSYEKL. The CDR3 has 13 residues. The V gene end was trimmed by 4 bases and the J gene end by 2 bases; junction bases not matched to a gene: 2. The CDR3 DNA reads TGCGCCAGCAGCCCGAGCGGGGCCTACGAGCAGTACTTC. Translation gives CASSPSGAYEQYF.

In its sample, this clonotype was seen a few times. This chain connects TRBV12-3 or TRBV12-4 to TRBJ2-7; D gene uncertain. The CDR3 length is 12 residues. V lost 1 base, J lost 6 bases, and 7 bases lay in between. CDR3 bases: TGTGCCAGCAGTTTAGTCGTAGGCGAGCAGTACTTC. Its protein product is CASSLVVGEQYF.

This clonotype was counted a few times. This chain connects TRBV6-6 to TRBJ1-2; D is possibly TRBD1 (6 bases). Germline CDR1 MNHNY, CDR2 SVGAGI (reference sequence). The V gene lost 3 bases and the J gene lost 3 bases, with 11 bases spanning the gap. The CDR3 runs 14 residues. The CDR3 DNA follows: TGTGCCAGCAGTTATGGGGGCGGCGACTATGGCTACACCTTC. This encodes CASSYGGGDYGYTF.

CDR3 sequence: CASRHGTARNTEAFF. Here the CDR3 DNA reads TGTGCCAGCAGACATGGGACAGCTAGGAACACTGAAGCTTTCTTT. The chain joins TRBV27 to TRBJ1-1; 7 bases match TRBD1. The CDR3 is made up of 15 amino acids. Per the germline V gene, CDR1 is MNHEY and CDR2 is SMNVEV (reference sequence). Germline trimming cut 6 bases from V and 1 base from J; bases unmatched to any gene: 8.

The chain has TRBV6-1 and TRBJ2-5, with 8 bases lining up with TRBD1. The germline gives CDR1 MNHNS, CDR2 SASEGT. Losses at the gene ends were 4 bases for V and 3 bases for J; bases not matched to a gene: 1. The CDR3 is made up of 13 amino acids. The CDR3 sequence: CASSATGEETQYF. The CDR3 DNA reads as TGTGCCAGCAGTGCGACAGGGGAAGAGACCCAGTACTTC.

The CDR3 DNA reads as TGTGCCATCAGTGAAACGGGAGGCTCCTACGAGCAGTACTTC. It encodes CAISETGGSYEQYF. The chain joins TRBV10-3 to TRBJ2-7, with TRBD2 matching 7 bases. CDR1 and CDR2 (germline): ENHRY, SYGVKD. CDR3 length equals 14 residues. Trimming at V came to 3 bases and at J to 0 bases, leaving 2 bases not matched to a gene.

The chain employs TRBV12-3 or TRBV12-4 and TRBJ2-7; 9 nucleotides agree with TRBD1. CDR3 size: 14 residues. Losses at the gene ends were 7 bases for V and 4 bases for J; bases not matched to a gene: 8. For the CDR3, the DNA is TGTGCCAGCAAAACCGGGACAGGGCCGTACGAGCAGTACTTC. Its translation: CASKTGTGPYEQYF.

This clonotype came up a few times. This chain joins TRBV19 and TRBJ1-5; the D gene is possibly TRBD1 (6 bases). V was trimmed by 5 bases and J by 0 bases, leaving 14 bases between them. The germline CDR1 and CDR2 sequences are LNHDA and SQIVND (reference sequence). This CDR3 spans 16 amino acids. CDR3 sequence reads: CASSFRDNLSNQPQHF. The CDR3 nucleotides are TGTGCCAGTAGTTTCCGGGACAACCTTAGCAATCAGCCCCAGCATTTT. The full variable domain, completed using reference TRBV19 and TRBJ1-5, is DGGITQSPKYLFRKEGQNVTLSCEQNLNHDAMYWYRQDPGQGLRLIYYSQIVNDFQKGDIAEGYSVSREKKESFPLTVTSAQKNPTAFYLCASSFRDNLSNQPQHFGDGTRLSIL.

This clonotype appeared a few times. The chain uses TRBV10-1 and TRBJ2-3, with D possibly TRBD2 on 6 matching bases. The ends were cut back, 6 bases at V and 3 bases at J, with 16 bases in the middle. CDR1 and CDR2 from the germline V gene are WNHNN and SYGVQD (reference sequence). The CDR3 extends over 15 amino acids. The CDR3 loop is CASSGGERATDTQYF. CDR3 sequence (DNA): TGCGCCAGCAGCGGTGGAGAGCGGGCTACAGATACGCAGTATTTT.

This clonotype has at least ten counts. V gene TRBV20-1 combines with J gene TRBJ2-7; 9 nucleotides match TRBD2. The CDR3 totals 16 residues. J lost 6 bases, V lost 1 base, and 13 bases had no gene match. Germline V lookup: CDR1 DFQATT, CDR2 SNEGSKA (reference sequence). CDR3 loop: CSARARSPGLATEQYF. CDR3 bases: TGCAGTGCTAGAGCTAGGAGCCCGGGACTAGCCACCGAGCAGTACTTC.

Comment on this clonotype: It may be a read error: a sequence one base away is much more abundant. The chain carries TRBV27 and TRBJ2-7, with D perhaps assigned TRBD1 or TRBD2 (6 bases each). The CDR3 extends over 12 amino acids. CDR1 and CDR2 from the germline V gene are MNHEY and SMNVEV (reference sequence). For the CDR3, the DNA is TGTGTCAGCCCCGGGGGCGGCTACGAGCAGTACTTC. Its protein is CVSPGGGYEQYF.

The sample holds many counts of this clonotype. This rearrangement joins TRBV7-9 to TRBJ1-1; maybe TRBD1 (6 bases). V lost 4 bases, J lost 4 bases, and 13 bases lay in between. The germline CDR1 and CDR2 sequences are SEHNR and FQNEAQ (reference sequence). The CDR3 spans 14 residues. CDR3 sequence: CASSYRSGATEAFF. In nucleotides, the CDR3 is TGTGCCAGCAGCTATCGTTCGGGGGCCACTGAAGCTTTCTTT.

Ten or more counts support this clonotype. The chain recombines TRBV11-2 with TRBJ2-5; 7 bases are a match to TRBD2. Losses at the gene ends were 2 bases for V and 5 bases for J; bases not matched to a gene: 8. The CDR3 has 15 residues. Germline CDR1 SGHAT, CDR2 FQNNGV. The CDR3 protein is CASSLLAGVGETQYF. The DNA of the CDR3 is TGTGCCAGCAGCTTACTGGCGGGGGTAGGCGAGACCCAGTACTTC.